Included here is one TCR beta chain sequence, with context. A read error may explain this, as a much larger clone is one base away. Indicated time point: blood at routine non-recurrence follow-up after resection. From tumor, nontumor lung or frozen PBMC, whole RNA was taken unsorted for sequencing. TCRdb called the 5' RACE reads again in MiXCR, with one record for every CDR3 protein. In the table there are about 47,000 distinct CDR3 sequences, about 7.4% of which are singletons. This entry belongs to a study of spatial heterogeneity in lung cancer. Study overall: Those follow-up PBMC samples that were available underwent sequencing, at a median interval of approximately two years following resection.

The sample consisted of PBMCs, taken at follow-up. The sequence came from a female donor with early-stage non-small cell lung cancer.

CDR3 in DNA: TGCAGTGCTAACCCGGGACTAGCGATTTCTGGGGCCAACGTCCCGACTTTC. Residues: CSANPGLAISGANVPTF. J is TRBJ2-6 and V is TRBV20-1, with 10 bases that match TRBD2. This CDR3 contains 17 residues. Germline V gives CDR1 DFQATT, CDR2 SNEGSKA (reference sequence).